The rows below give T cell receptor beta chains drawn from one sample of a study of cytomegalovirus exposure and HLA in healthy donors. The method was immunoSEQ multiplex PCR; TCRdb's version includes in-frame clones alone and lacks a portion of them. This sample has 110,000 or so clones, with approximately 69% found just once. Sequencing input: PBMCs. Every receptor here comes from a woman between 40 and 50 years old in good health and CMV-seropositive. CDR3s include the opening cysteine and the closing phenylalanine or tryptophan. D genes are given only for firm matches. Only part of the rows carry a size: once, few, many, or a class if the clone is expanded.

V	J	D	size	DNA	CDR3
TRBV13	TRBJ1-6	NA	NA	TGTGCCAGCAGCTTATGGCCATACAATTCACCCCTCCACTTT	CASSLWPYNSPLHF
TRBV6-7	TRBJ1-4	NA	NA	TGTGCCAGCAGTTACTCGAGTCTGCCGGATGAAAAACTGTTTTTT	CASSYSSLPDEKLFF
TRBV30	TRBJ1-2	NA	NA	TGTGCCTGGAGTCTCGGGTTGGACTATGGCTACACCTTC	CAWSLGLDYGYTF
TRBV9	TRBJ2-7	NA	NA	TGTGCCAGCAGCGTAGCGGGGGGCGGGTACGAGCAGTACTTC	CASSVAGGGYEQYF
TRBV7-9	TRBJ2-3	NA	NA	TGTGCCAGCAGCCGGGAAACCACAGATACGCAGTATTTT	CASSRETTDTQYF
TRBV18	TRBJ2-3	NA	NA	TGTGCCAGCTCAGGGAACCCAGGGAACACAGATACGCAGTATTTT	CASSGNPGNTDTQYF
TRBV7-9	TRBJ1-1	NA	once	TGTGCCAGCAGCTTAAGAGTACAGGGTCAGGCTTTCTTT	CASSLRVQGQAFF
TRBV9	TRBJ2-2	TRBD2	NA	TGTGCCAGCACCGCGGGGGGGGCCGGGGAGCTGTTTTTT	CASTAGGAGELFF
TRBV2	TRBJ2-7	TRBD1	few	TGTGCCAGCAGTGAACCCCGGGACAGGGGCTACGAGCAGTACTTC	CASSEPRDRGYEQYF
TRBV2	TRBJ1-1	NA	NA	TGTGCCAGCACCCCGGGGTTTGAAGCTTTCTTT	CASTPGFEAFF
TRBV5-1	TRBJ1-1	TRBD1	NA	TGCGCCAGCAGCCGCAGGACAGGGGGCGACACTGAAGCTTTCTTT	CASSRRTGGDTEAFF
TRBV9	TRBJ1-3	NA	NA	TGTGCCAGCAGCGCATCTCCAGGGTCACCTGGAAACACCATATATTTT	CASSASPGSPGNTIYF
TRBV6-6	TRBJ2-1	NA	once	TGTGCCAGCACCTCGGGGAGTATCCGGTACAATGAGCAGTTCTTC	CASTSGSIRYNEQFF
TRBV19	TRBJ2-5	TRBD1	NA	TGTGCCAGCCGACAGGGTCAAGAGACCCAGTACTTC	CASRQGQETQYF
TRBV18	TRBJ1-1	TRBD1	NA	TGTGCCAGCTCACCCACCGCAGGGGGTTTTGACACTGAAGCTTTCTTT	CASSPTAGGFDTEAFF
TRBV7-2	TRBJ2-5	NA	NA	TGTGCCAGCAGCTTAGCCCCTCAAGAGACCCAGTACTTC	CASSLAPQETQYF
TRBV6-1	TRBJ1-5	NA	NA	TGTGCCAGCAGTCCGCTGGCCCATCAGCCCCAGCATTTT	CASSPLAHQPQHF
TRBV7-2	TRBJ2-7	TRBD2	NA	TGTGCCAGCAGCTTAGAGGGCGGGAGGGCCTACGAGCAGTACTTC	CASSLEGGRAYEQYF